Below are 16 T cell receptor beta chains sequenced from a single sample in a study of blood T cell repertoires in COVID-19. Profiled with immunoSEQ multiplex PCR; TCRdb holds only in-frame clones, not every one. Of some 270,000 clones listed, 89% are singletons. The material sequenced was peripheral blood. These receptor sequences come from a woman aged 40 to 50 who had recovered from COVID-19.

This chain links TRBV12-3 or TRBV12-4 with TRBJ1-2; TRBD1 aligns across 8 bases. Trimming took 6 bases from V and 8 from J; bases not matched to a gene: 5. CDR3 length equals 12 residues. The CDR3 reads CASSPQGVGYTF. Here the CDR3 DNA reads TGTGCCAGCAGCCCACAGGGGGTAGGCTACACCTTC.

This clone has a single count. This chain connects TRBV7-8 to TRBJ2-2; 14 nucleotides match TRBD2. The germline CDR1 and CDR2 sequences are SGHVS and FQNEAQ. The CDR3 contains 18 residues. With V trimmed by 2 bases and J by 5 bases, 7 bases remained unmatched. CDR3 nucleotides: TGTGCCAGCAGCTTAATGGGACTAGCGGGAGTTCGAACCGGGGAGCTGTTTTTT. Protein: CASSLMGLAGVRTGELFF.

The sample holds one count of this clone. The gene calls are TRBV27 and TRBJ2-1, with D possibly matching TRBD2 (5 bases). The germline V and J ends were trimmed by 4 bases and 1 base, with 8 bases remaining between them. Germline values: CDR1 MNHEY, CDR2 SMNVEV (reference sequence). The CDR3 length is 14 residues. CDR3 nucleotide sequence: TGTGCCAGCAGTTCTCGGGGATCCTACAATGAGCAGTTCTTC. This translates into CASSSRGSYNEQFF.

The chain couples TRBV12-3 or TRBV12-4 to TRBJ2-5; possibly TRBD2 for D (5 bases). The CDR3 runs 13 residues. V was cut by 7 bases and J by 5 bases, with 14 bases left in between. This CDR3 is CASTLGPGETQYF. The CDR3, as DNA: TGTGCCAGCACCCTTGGACCGGGGGAGACCCAGTACTTC.

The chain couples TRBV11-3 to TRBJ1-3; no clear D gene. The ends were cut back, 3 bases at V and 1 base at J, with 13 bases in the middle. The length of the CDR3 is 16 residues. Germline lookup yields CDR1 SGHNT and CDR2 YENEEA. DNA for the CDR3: TGTGCCAGCAGCTTGGGGAGTCTACTATCTGGAAACACCATATATTTT. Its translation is CASSLGSLLSGNTIYF.

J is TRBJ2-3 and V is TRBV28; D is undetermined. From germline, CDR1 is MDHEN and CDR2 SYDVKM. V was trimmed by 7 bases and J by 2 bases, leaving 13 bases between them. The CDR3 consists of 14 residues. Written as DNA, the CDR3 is TGTGCCAGCACCTCACCCAGTACCACAGATACGCAGTATTTT. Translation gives CASTSPSTTDTQYF. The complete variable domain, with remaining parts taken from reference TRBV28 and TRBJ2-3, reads DVKVTQSSRYLVKRTGEKVFLECVQDMDHENMFWYRQDPGLGLRLIYFSYDVKMKEKGDIPEGYSVSREKKERFSLILESASTNQTSMYLCASTSPSTTDTQYFGPGTRLTVL.

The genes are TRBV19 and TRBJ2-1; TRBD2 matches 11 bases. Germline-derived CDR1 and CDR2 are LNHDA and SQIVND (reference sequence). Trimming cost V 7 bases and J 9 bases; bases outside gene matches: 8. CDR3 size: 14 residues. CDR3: CASTPLAGGTEQFF. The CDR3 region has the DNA TGTGCCAGTACACCGCTAGCGGGGGGCACTGAGCAGTTCTTC.

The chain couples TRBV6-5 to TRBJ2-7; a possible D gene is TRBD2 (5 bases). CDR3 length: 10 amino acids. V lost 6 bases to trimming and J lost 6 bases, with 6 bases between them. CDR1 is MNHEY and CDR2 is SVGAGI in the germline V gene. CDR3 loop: CASRGSEQYV. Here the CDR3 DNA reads TGTGCCAGCAGGGGGAGCGAGCAGTACGTC.

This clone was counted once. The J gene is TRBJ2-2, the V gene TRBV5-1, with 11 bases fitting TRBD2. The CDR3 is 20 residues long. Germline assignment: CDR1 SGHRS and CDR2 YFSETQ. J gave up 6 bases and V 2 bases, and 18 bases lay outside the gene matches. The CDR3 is CASSFMLSWTSGSESGELFF. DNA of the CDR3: TGCGCCAGCAGCTTTATGCTTTCGTGGACTAGCGGGTCTGAATCCGGGGAGCTGTTTTTT.

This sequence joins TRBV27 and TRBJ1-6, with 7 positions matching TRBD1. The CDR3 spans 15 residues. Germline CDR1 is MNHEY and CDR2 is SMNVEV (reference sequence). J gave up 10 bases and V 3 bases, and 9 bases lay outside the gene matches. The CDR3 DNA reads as TGTGCCAGCAGTTTTCAGGGACAGTTGAACTCACCCCTCCACTTT. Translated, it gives CASSFQGQLNSPLHF.

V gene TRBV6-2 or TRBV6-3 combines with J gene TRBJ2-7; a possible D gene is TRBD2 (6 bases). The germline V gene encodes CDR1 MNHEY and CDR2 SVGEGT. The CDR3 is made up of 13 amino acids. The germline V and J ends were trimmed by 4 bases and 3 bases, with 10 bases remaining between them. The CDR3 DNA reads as TGTGCCAGCAGTTTTGGACTACTCTACGAGCAGTACTTC. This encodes CASSFGLLYEQYF.

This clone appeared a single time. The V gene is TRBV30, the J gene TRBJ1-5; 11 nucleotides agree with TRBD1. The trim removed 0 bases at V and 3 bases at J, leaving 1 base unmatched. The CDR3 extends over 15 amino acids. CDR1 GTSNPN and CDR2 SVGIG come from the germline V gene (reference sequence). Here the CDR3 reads CAWSVGQGANQPQHF. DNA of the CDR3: TGTGCCTGGAGTGTAGGACAGGGGGCCAATCAGCCCCAGCATTTT.

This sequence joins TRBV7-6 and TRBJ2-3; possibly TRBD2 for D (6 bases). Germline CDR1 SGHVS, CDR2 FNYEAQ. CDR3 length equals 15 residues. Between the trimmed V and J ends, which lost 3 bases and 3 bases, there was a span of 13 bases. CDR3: CASSFSVEGTDTQYF. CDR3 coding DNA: TGTGCCAGCAGCTTTAGTGTGGAGGGTACAGATACGCAGTATTTT. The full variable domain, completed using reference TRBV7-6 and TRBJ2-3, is GAGVSQSPRYKVTKRGQDVALRCDPISGHVSLYWYRQALGQGPEFLTYFNYEAQQDKSGLPNDRFSAERPEGSISTLTIQRTEQRDSAMYRCASSFSVEGTDTQYFGPGTRLTVL.

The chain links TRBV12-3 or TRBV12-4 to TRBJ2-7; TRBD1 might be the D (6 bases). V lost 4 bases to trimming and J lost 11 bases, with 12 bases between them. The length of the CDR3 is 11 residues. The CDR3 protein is CASSWGPHKYF. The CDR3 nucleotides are TGTGCCAGCAGTTGGGGGCCCCATAAGTACTTC.

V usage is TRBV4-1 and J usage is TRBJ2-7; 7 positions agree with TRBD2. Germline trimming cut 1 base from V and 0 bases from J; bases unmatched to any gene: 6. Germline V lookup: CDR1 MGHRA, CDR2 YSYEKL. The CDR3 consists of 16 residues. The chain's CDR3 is CASSQVPGGSSYEQYV. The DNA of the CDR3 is TGCGCCAGCAGCCAAGTCCCGGGGGGAAGCTCCTACGAGCAGTACGTC.

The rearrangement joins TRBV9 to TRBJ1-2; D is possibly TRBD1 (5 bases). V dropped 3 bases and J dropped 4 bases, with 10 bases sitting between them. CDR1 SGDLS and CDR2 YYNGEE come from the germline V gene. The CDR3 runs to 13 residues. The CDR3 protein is CASSDDSVYGYTF. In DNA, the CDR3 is TGTGCCAGCAGCGACGACAGTGTCTATGGCTACACCTTC. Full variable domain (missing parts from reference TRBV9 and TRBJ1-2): DSGVTQTPKHLITATGQRVTLRCSPRSGDLSVYWYQQSLDQGLQFLIQYYNGEERAKGNILERFSAQQFPDLHSELNLSSLELGDSALYFCASSDDSVYGYTFGSGTRLTVV.